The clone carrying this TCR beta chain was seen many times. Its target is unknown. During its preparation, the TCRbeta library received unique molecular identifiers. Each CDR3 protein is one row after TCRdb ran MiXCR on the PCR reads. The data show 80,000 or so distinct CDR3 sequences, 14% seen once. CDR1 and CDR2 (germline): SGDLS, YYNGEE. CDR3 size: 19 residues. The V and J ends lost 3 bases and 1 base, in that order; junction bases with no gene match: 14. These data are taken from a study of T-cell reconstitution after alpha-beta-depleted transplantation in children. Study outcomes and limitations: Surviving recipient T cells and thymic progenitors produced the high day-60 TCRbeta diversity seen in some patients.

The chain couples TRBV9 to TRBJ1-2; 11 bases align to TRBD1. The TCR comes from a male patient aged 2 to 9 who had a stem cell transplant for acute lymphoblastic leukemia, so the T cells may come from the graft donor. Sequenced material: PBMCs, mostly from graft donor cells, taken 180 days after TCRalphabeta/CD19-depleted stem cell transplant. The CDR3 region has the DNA TGTGCCAGCAGCGCCCGGCGTGGGTGGGACAGGGGGGATAACTATGGCTACACCTTC. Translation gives CASSARRGWDRGDNYGYTF.